Each of the 23 T cell receptor beta chains below was sequenced from the same sample in a study of identical twins. TCRdb reprocessed the 5' RACE reads via MiXCR and lists one record per CDR3 protein. This repertoire shows 450,000 or so distinct CDR3 sequences, 13% to 15% found once; its top ten account for approximately 0.52%. These data were also reused for a study on yellow fever vaccine responses in identical twins.

Material for sequencing was CD4+ T cells sorted from blood. All receptors derive from a woman aged 18-29 years in good health.

The chain is built from TRBV11-1 and TRBJ2-1; D may be TRBD2 (5 bases). The CDR3 loop spans 15 amino acids. Trimming shortened V by 4 bases and J by 5 bases, and 15 bases separated the two germline ends. Germline CDR1 SGHAT, CDR2 FQDESV (reference sequence). The CDR3 DNA follows: TGTGCCAGCAGCTCCCGGGCGCGGGTTAACAATGAGCAGTTCTTC. Translated: CASSSRARVNNEQFF.

J is TRBJ1-2 and V is TRBV5-1; no clear D. CDR1 and CDR2 (germline): SGHRS, YFSETQ. V lost 3 bases, J lost 0 bases, and 6 bases lay in between. The CDR3 has 13 residues. The CDR3 DNA reads as TGCGCCAGCAGCTCATCCGCTAACTATGGCTACACCTTC. It yields the protein CASSSSANYGYTF. The full variable domain, in which reference TRBV5-1 and TRBJ1-2 provide the parts outside the CDR3, is KAGVTQTPRYLIKTRGQQVTLSCSPISGHRSVSWYQQTPGQGLQFLFEYFSETQRNKGNFPGRFSGRQFSNSRSEMNVSTLELGDSALYLCASSSSANYGYTFGSGTRLTVV.

The chain links TRBV5-1 to TRBJ2-7; 10 positions match TRBD1. The germline V gene has CDR1 SGHRS and CDR2 YFSETQ. Germline trimming cut 3 bases from V and 0 bases from J; bases unmatched to any gene: 3. The CDR3 consists of 15 residues. CDR3 DNA sequence: TGCGCCAGCAGCTCGGACAGGGGGTTCTCCTACGAGCAGTACTTC. It translates to CASSSDRGFSYEQYF.

This clonotype appeared a few times. The chain has TRBV5-1 and TRBJ2-5; 8 positions agree with TRBD2. Germline CDR1 is SGHRS and CDR2 is YFSETQ. There are 15 residues in the CDR3. V shed 4 bases and J 5 bases; nucleotides not matched to a gene: 10. The CDR3 region has the DNA TGCGCCAGCAGCGATCTTAAGCGGGAGATGGAGACCCAGTACTTC. This gives the protein CASSDLKREMETQYF.

The V and J genes are TRBV2 and TRBJ2-2; TRBD2 matches 7 bases. The CDR3 runs 15 residues. Germline V gene sequence: CDR1 SNHLY, CDR2 FYNNEI. The ends lost 8 bases at V and 1 base at J; junction bases unmatched: 7. In DNA form, the CDR3 reads TGTGCCAGCGCTATGGCTAGCGGGAACACCGGGGAGCTGTTTTTT. Protein sequence: CASAMASGNTGELFF.

V gene TRBV4-2 combines with J gene TRBJ1-4, with 10 bases that match TRBD1. The CDR3 runs to 15 residues. V was pared by 2 bases and J by 5 bases, with 2 bases of the junction left unmatched. Germline V gives CDR1 LGHNA, CDR2 YNFKEQ. CDR3 amino acids: CASSQWTGGNEKLFF. The CDR3 coding sequence is TGTGCCAGCAGCCAATGGACAGGGGGAAATGAAAAACTGTTTTTT.

This clonotype showed up just a few times. The V gene is TRBV15, the J gene TRBJ1-2; unclear D gene. The ends were cut back, 5 bases at V and 9 bases at J, with 13 bases in the middle. The CDR3 is made up of 12 amino acids. Germline lookup yields CDR1 LNHNV and CDR2 YYDKDF (reference sequence). The CDR3 sequence: CATSELTSRYTF. For the CDR3, the DNA is TGTGCCACCAGCGAGTTGACGTCACGCTACACCTTC.

The rearrangement joins TRBV29-1 to TRBJ1-1; 9 positions agree with TRBD1. After removal of 6 bases from V and 9 bases from J, the junction contained 17 bases not matched to a gene. Germline V gene lookup returns CDR1 SQVTM and CDR2 ANQGSEA. The CDR3 sequence is 15 residues long. In nucleotides, the CDR3 is TGCAGCGTCCTTAGCCCGGGACAGGGAAGTAGGCAAGCTTTCTTT. It translates to CSVLSPGQGSRQAFF.

V usage is TRBV12-3 or TRBV12-4 and J usage is TRBJ2-2, with a weak D call TRBD1 (6 bases). CDR3 length equals 15 residues. V lost 7 bases and J lost 4, with 16 bases in between. In nucleotides, the CDR3 is TGTGCCAGCACCCCAGAGGGGGTACCCACCGGGGAGCTGTTTTTT. Residues: CASTPEGVPTGELFF.

The table lists this clonotype with a few counts. The chain uses TRBV27 and TRBJ2-3; 9 bases align to TRBD2. The CDR3 is made up of 15 amino acids. Trimming cost V 2 bases and J 1 base; bases outside gene matches: 1. Germline V lookup: CDR1 MNHEY, CDR2 SMNVEV (reference sequence). CDR3 nucleotides: TGTGCCAGCAGTTTAATAGCGGGGGGCACAGATACGCAGTATTTT. Encoded protein: CASSLIAGGTDTQYF.

This clonotype was recorded a few times. The rearrangement joins TRBV20-1 to TRBJ2-1; D unclear. This CDR3 contains 12 residues. Germline-derived CDR1 and CDR2 are DFQATT and SNEGSKA (reference sequence). The germline V and J ends were trimmed by 3 bases and 4 bases, with 7 bases remaining between them. In DNA, the CDR3 is TGCAGTGCTAGCGGTAGATACAATGAGCAGTTCTTC. This sequence encodes CSASGRYNEQFF.

The genes are TRBV7-2 and TRBJ2-3; D is undetermined. CDR1 and CDR2 from the germline V gene are SGHTA and FQGNSA. The CDR3 spans 13 residues. Trimming pared 2 bases from V and 4 bases from J, leaving 7 bases between. The CDR3 reads CASSLISPDTQYF. CDR3 DNA: TGTGCCAGCAGCTTAATCAGCCCAGATACGCAGTATTTT. Combining the CDR3 with reference TRBV7-2 and TRBJ2-3 gives the whole variable domain GAGVSQSPSNKVTEKGKDVELRCDPISGHTALYWYRQSLGQGLEFLIYFQGNSAPDKSGLPSDRFSAERTGGSVSTLTIQRTQQEDSAVYLCASSLISPDTQYFGPGTRLTVL.

The genes are TRBV19 and TRBJ2-1; TRBD1 might be the D (5 bases). Looked up from germline, CDR1 is LNHDA and CDR2 is SQIVND (reference sequence). Trimming took off 1 base at V and 6 bases at J, with 10 bases between the two ends. This CDR3 contains 14 residues. The CDR3 DNA is TGTGCCAGTAGTATAGGACAGAAGGTCAATGAGCAGTTCTTC. Residues: CASSIGQKVNEQFF.

The chain carries TRBV12-3 or TRBV12-4 and TRBJ2-3, with D tentatively TRBD2 (6 bases). Trimming left V 5 bases short and J 0 bases short, with 18 bases between. The CDR3 is 17 residues long. The CDR3 protein is CASSPSLRGASTDTQYF. In DNA, the CDR3 is TGTGCCAGCAGTCCCTCCTTGCGGGGAGCTAGCACAGATACGCAGTATTTT.

The chain recombines TRBV20-1 with TRBJ2-3; D is undetermined. V was cut by 5 bases and J by 2 bases, with 11 bases left in between. The CDR3 runs 13 residues. Germline loops: CDR1 DFQATT, CDR2 SNEGSKA (reference sequence). CDR3 sequence: CSAPPPSTDTQYF. As DNA, the CDR3 is TGCAGTGCTCCGCCTCCCTCCACAGATACGCAGTATTTT.

This clonotype was recorded a few times. This sequence joins TRBV30 and TRBJ2-2; 9 nucleotides align to TRBD2. The junction had 11 bases not matched to a gene; V was cut back by 2 bases and J by 7 bases. Germline CDR1 GTSNPN, CDR2 SVGIG (reference sequence). The CDR3 has 16 amino acids. The CDR3 is CAWSLAGAFLGGELFF. DNA of the CDR3: TGTGCCTGGAGTTTAGCGGGAGCGTTTTTAGGCGGGGAGCTGTTTTTT.

V gene TRBV5-1 combines with J gene TRBJ2-1; 11 positions match TRBD2. The germline V gene encodes CDR1 SGHRS and CDR2 YFSETQ. The J segment lost 5 bases and the V segment lost 4 bases, leaving 23 bases of the junction unmatched. CDR3 size: 21 residues. CDR3 sequence reads: CASSLGAPGLAASSRNNEQFF. The CDR3 DNA follows: TGCGCCAGCAGCCTGGGCGCCCCGGGACTAGCGGCGTCATCACGTAACAATGAGCAGTTCTTC.

In this sample, this clonotype turned up many times. V usage is TRBV5-1 and J usage is TRBJ2-1; TRBD1 matches at 8 bases. The J segment lost 4 bases and the V segment lost 4 bases, leaving 4 bases of the junction unmatched. This CDR3 has 14 residues. CDR1 is SGHRS and CDR2 is YFSETQ in the germline V gene. Here the CDR3 reads CASSPGQAYNEQFF. Written as DNA, the CDR3 is TGCGCCAGCAGCCCGGGACAGGCGTACAATGAGCAGTTCTTC.

A few counts support this clonotype. The V call is TRBV28, the J call TRBJ2-1, with 11 bases fitting TRBD2. The CDR3 covers 16 residues. J gave up 3 bases and V 3 bases, and 4 bases lay outside the gene matches. CDR1 and CDR2 from the germline V gene are MDHEN and SYDVKM. The CDR3 protein is CASSFIAGGFYNEQFF. The CDR3 DNA reads TGTGCCAGCAGTTTTATAGCGGGGGGGTTCTACAATGAGCAGTTCTTC.

This clonotype was observed a handful of times. CDR3 in DNA: TGTGCCAGCATTCCACCCGCAGGGAGGGATTCACCCCTCCACTTT. It is translated as CASIPPAGRDSPLHF. The gene calls are TRBV2 and TRBJ1-6; possibly TRBD1 for D (5 bases). V was trimmed by 7 bases and J by 8 bases, leaving 18 bases between them. The CDR3 extends over 15 amino acids. Germline V gives CDR1 SNHLY, CDR2 FYNNEI.

This clonotype has a handful of counts. The chain combines TRBV5-4 with TRBJ2-1; 13 bases agree with TRBD2. The germline V gene has CDR1 SGHNT and CDR2 YYREEE (reference sequence). V shed 6 bases, J shed 10 bases, and the junction held 10 bases outside the gene matches. CDR3 length: 15 amino acids. The chain's CDR3 is CASTPGTSGVREQFF. Here the CDR3 DNA reads TGTGCCAGCACCCCGGGGACTAGCGGGGTTAGGGAGCAGTTCTTC.

This clonotype was observed a handful of times. The V gene is TRBV4-1, the J gene TRBJ2-3; D remains unclear. Germline V CDR1 and CDR2: MGHRA, YSYEKL. The CDR3 is 14 residues long. Trimming took 1 base from V and 5 from J, leaving 10 bases between them. CDR3 DNA sequence: TGCGCCAGCAGCCAAGCGGAGCAGAAAGATACGCAGTATTTT. As protein: CASSQAEQKDTQYF.

This clonotype turned up a few times. The J gene is TRBJ2-7, the V gene TRBV28, with 7 bases that match TRBD1. The CDR3 consists of 14 residues. The V gene end was trimmed by 6 bases and the J gene end by 2 bases; junction bases not matched to a gene: 7. Germline CDR1 reads MDHEN; CDR2 reads SYDVKM. The CDR3 region has the DNA TGTGCCAGCAGACGGCGACAGGGCGCCTACGAGCAGTACTTC. Its protein product is CASRRRQGAYEQYF.